Following are 21 T cell receptor beta chains from one sample sequenced in a study of CD4+ T cells in melanoma. Method: immunoSEQ multiplex PCR; TCRdb's copy keeps in-frame clones and lacks some. Of 120,000 to 150,000 clones in the sample, nearly 95% were seen once. Receptors were obtained from a human donor with melanoma.

CDR3 sequence reads: CASSLALALDTQYF. The DNA for the CDR3 is TGTGCCAGCAGCTTAGCGCTCGCCTTGGATACGCAGTATTTT. The chain combines TRBV7-2 with TRBJ2-3; D is unclear. Germline CDR1 and CDR2: SGHTA and FQGNSA. Trimming pared 0 bases from V and 6 bases from J, leaving 10 bases between. This CDR3 spans 14 amino acids.

This clone was recorded once. The chain couples TRBV5-1 to TRBJ1-1, with D possibly being TRBD1 (5 bases). CDR1 is SGHRS and CDR2 is YFSETQ in the germline V gene. Trimming removed 0 bases from V and 4 bases from J, with 16 bases in between. This CDR3 comprises 16 residues. DNA of the CDR3: TGCGCCAGCAGCTTGGTCGGGGGAGGTAAAGCCACTGAAGCTTTCTTT. Translating gives CASSLVGGGKATEAFF.

V and J are TRBV29-1 and TRBJ2-3; no firm D call. Trimming left V 3 bases short and J 4 bases short, with 17 bases between. The CDR3 is 15 amino acids. CDR1 SQVTM and CDR2 ANQGSEA come from the germline V gene. The CDR3 bases are TGCAGCGTTGATATAGCCAGAAACACCCCAGATACGCAGTATTTT. Protein sequence: CSVDIARNTPDTQYF.

The chain links TRBV18 to TRBJ2-5; D possibly corresponds to TRBD2 (6 bases). In germline, CDR1 is KGHSH, CDR2 LQKENI. The CDR3 has 16 residues. The ends were cut back, 6 bases at V and 0 bases at J, with 17 bases in the middle. CDR3 nucleotides: TGTGCCAGCTCCATACGTCTAACGGGGGACCAAGAGACCCAGTACTTC. Its protein product is CASSIRLTGDQETQYF.

The chain employs TRBV7-6 and TRBJ2-3, with D possibly matching TRBD1 (5 bases). Germline CDR1 reads SGHVS; CDR2 reads FNYEAQ. V was shortened by 1 base and J by 2 bases, with 13 bases between the two germline ends. The CDR3 consists of 16 residues. The CDR3 nucleotides are TGTGCCAGCAGCTTAGTTGCTAGTGGGGCCACAGATACGCAGTATTTT. This codes for CASSLVASGATDTQYF.

The chain recombines TRBV5-1 with TRBJ2-3; possibly TRBD2 for D (5 bases). The length of the CDR3 is 16 residues. V was clipped by 3 bases and J by 0 bases, with 14 bases between them. Germline CDR1 and CDR2: SGHRS and YFSETQ. As DNA, the CDR3 is TGCGCCAGCAGCTACCGGCCCGGAGGTAGCACAGATACGCAGTATTTT. This encodes CASSYRPGGSTDTQYF.

The chain is built from TRBV20-1 and TRBJ1-1; 7 bases are shared with TRBD1. Germline trimming cut 6 bases from V and 8 bases from J; bases unmatched to any gene: 6. Germline values: CDR1 DFQATT, CDR2 SNEGSKA (reference sequence). This CDR3 contains 11 residues. The CDR3 protein is CSARDSAEAFF. In DNA, the CDR3 is TGCAGTGCCCGGGACAGTGCAGAAGCTTTCTTT.

The chain carries TRBV7-2 and TRBJ2-5; 12 bases map to TRBD2. The CDR3 totals 15 residues. J was trimmed by 5 bases and V by 2 bases; bases with no gene match: 3. CDR1 is SGHTA, CDR2 FQGNSA, per germline. The CDR3 sequence: CASSLSSGGDETQYF. For the CDR3, the DNA is TGTGCCAGCAGCTTATCTAGCGGGGGGGATGAGACCCAGTACTTC.

CDR3 in amino acids: CASSEGDRGTLAFF. The CDR3 DNA sequence: TGTGCGAGCTCTGAGGGGGACAGGGGGACTCTGGCTTTCTTT. The chain uses TRBV5-4 and TRBJ1-1, with 11 nucleotides matching TRBD1. The CDR3 has 14 residues. Germline-derived CDR1 and CDR2 are SGHNT and YYREEE (reference sequence).

About this clone: This sample includes further DNA sequences coding for the same CDR3. The rearrangement links TRBV7-3 to TRBJ2-6; no definite D call. The CDR3 extends over 15 amino acids. CDR1 is SGHTA, CDR2 FQGTGA, per germline. V was clipped by 3 bases and J by 1 base, with 7 bases between them. CDR3 protein: CASSFQGSGANVLTF. Here the CDR3 DNA reads TGTGCCAGCAGCTTCCAAGGGTCTGGGGCCAACGTCCTGACTTTC.

The chain links TRBV18 to TRBJ2-5; 9 bases line up with TRBD2. With 8 bases clipped from V and 5 bases from J, the junction kept 9 bases outside the gene matches. The length of the CDR3 is 14 residues. Germline V gene data show CDR1 as KGHSH and CDR2 as LQKENI. The CDR3 sequence: CASLRRGGDETQYF. For the CDR3, the DNA is TGTGCCAGCCTGCGGCGGGGGGGCGATGAGACCCAGTACTTC.

The chain carries TRBV30 and TRBJ1-6; D gene uncertain. The V and J ends lost 2 bases and 7 bases respectively, with 15 bases between them. This CDR3 has 15 residues. Germline values: CDR1 GTSNPN, CDR2 SVGIG (reference sequence). The DNA of the CDR3 is TGTGCCTGGAGTCTGGCGTTAGCGGACAATTCACCCCTCCACTTT. This gives the protein CAWSLALADNSPLHF.

This clone was picked up one time. CDR3 residues: CASSPPRVETQYF. CDR3 bases: TGTGCCAGCTCACCACCGAGGGTAGAGACCCAGTACTTC. The chain joins TRBV18 to TRBJ2-5, with D maybe TRBD2 (5 bases). Looked up from germline, CDR1 is KGHSH and CDR2 is LQKENI. The V end was cut by 0 bases, the J end by 4 bases, with 6 bases between. The CDR3 sequence is 13 residues long.

The rearrangement links TRBV30 to TRBJ1-5; no reliable D call. In germline, CDR1 is GTSNPN, CDR2 SVGIG (reference sequence). V was trimmed by 0 bases and J by 3 bases, leaving 9 bases between them. The CDR3 consists of 14 residues. This chain's CDR3 is CAWSVDIPNQPQHF. The CDR3 DNA sequence: TGTGCCTGGAGTGTAGACATCCCCAATCAGCCCCAGCATTTT.

The chain has TRBV6-5 and TRBJ2-7; TRBD2 is a possible D gene (5 bases). CDR3 length equals 14 residues. Per the germline V gene, CDR1 is MNHEY and CDR2 is SVGAGI. Trimming removed 2 bases at V and 7 bases at J, with 15 bases between. CDR3 in DNA: TGTGCCAGCAGTTACCAGGTCACAACGGGGGAGCAGTACTTC. Translated: CASSYQVTTGEQYF.

This rearrangement joins TRBV2 to TRBJ1-6; D is unclear. The CDR3 is 16 residues long. V lost 6 bases and J 2 bases, leaving 14 bases between the germline ends. The germline V gene encodes CDR1 SNHLY and CDR2 FYNNEI. The CDR3 sequence: CASRPSGATYNSPLHF. CDR3 nucleotide sequence: TGTGCCAGCAGACCCTCAGGAGCAACCTATAATTCACCCCTCCACTTT.

In the case of this clone: A read error may account for a junction end that differs from germline. This sequence joins TRBV18 and TRBJ2-5; TRBD1 might be the D (5 bases). Germline V lookup: CDR1 KGHSH, CDR2 LQKENI. This CDR3 region has 13 residues. The CDR3 nucleotides read TGTGCTAGCTCACCGACAGCTGTAGAGACCCAGTACTTC. Encoded protein: CASSPTAVETQYF.

This clone showed up just once. The rearrangement uses TRBV2 and TRBJ2-5; D not resolved. V gave up 4 bases and J gave up 1 base, with 10 bases separating them. The CDR3 has 14 amino acids. Germline V gene data show CDR1 as SNHLY and CDR2 as FYNNEI. The CDR3, as DNA: TGTGCCAGCAGTGTTATCTCTTCCCAAGAGACCCAGTACTTC. This translates into CASSVISSQETQYF.

This clone was seen a single time. The genes are TRBV2 and TRBJ1-4, with D unclear. Germline V gene sequence: CDR1 SNHLY, CDR2 FYNNEI. The CDR3 runs to 13 residues. V was shortened by 3 bases and J by 10 bases, with 12 bases between the two germline ends. For the CDR3, the DNA is TGTGCCAGCAGTGACAGATCAGTCAGAAAACTGTTTTTT. This gives the protein CASSDRSVRKLFF.

This clone came up a few times. CDR3: CASSLSQGRHTQYF. In nucleotides, the CDR3 is TGTGCCAGCAGCTTATCGCAGGGGCGGCATACGCAGTATTTT. The genes are TRBV7-2 and TRBJ2-3, with D possibly being TRBD1 (6 bases). Germline loops: CDR1 SGHTA, CDR2 FQGNSA. The CDR3 length is 14 residues. Trimming pared 2 bases from V and 7 bases from J, leaving 13 bases between.

This chain joins TRBV12-5 and TRBJ2-1; D is ambiguous. This CDR3 spans 12 amino acids. Germline V gene lookup returns CDR1 LGHNT and CDR2 FRNRAP. The V end lost 6 bases, the J end lost 3 bases, and 6 bases lay between the germline ends. The CDR3 nucleotides read TGTGCTAGTGGGGTCAACTACAATGAGCAGTTCTTC. Amino acid sequence: CASGVNYNEQFF.